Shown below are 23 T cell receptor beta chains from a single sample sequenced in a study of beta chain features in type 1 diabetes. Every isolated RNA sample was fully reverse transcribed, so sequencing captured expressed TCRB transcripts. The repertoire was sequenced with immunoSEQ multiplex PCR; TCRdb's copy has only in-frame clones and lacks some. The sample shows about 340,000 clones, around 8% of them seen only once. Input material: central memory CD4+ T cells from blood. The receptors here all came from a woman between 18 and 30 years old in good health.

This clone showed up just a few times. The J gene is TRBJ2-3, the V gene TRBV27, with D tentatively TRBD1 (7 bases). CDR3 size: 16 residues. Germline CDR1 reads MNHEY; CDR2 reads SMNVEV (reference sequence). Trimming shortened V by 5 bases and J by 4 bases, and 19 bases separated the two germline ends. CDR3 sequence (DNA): TGTGCCAGCAGTCCCGCAGGGGGAGGCAGGGCAGATACGCAGTATTTT. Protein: CASSPAGGGRADTQYF.

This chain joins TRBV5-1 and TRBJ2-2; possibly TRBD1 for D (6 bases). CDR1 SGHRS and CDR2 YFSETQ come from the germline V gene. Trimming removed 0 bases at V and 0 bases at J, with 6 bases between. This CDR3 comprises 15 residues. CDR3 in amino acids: CASSLGTANTGELFF. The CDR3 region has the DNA TGCGCCAGCAGCTTGGGGACAGCGAACACCGGGGAGCTGTTTTTT.

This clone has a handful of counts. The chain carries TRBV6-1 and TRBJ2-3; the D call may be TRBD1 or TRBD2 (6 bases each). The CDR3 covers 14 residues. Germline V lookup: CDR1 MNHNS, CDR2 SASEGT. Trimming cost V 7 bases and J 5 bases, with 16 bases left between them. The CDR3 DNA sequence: TGTGCCAGCATGTGGGGGGCGCAGGGAGATACGCAGTATTTT. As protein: CASMWGAQGDTQYF.

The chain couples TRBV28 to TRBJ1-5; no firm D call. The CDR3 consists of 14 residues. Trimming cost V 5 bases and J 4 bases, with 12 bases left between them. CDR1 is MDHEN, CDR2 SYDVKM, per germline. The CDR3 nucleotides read TGTGCCAGCAGTCAGGCTCAGTTGAATCAGCCCCAGCATTTT. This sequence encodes CASSQAQLNQPQHF.

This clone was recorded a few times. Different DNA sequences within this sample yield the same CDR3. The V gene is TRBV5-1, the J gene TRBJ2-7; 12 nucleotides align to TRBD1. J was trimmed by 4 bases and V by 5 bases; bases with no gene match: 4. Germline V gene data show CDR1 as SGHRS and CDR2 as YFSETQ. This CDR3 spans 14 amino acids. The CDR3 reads CASSPGQGAYEQYF. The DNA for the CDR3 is TGCGCCAGCAGTCCGGGACAGGGGGCTTACGAGCAGTACTTC.

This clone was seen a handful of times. Here the CDR3 reads CATSRDISRADTQYF. The CDR3 DNA reads TGTGCCACCAGCAGAGACATCTCCCGGGCAGATACGCAGTATTTT. V gene TRBV15 combines with J gene TRBJ2-3; D is undetermined. Germline values: CDR1 LNHNV, CDR2 YYDKDF (reference sequence). The CDR3 contains 15 residues. V lost 0 bases to trimming and J lost 4 bases, with 11 bases between them.

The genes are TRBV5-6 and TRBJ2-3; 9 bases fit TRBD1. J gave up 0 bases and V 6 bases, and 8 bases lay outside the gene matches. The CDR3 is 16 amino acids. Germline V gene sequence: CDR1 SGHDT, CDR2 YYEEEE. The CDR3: CASMTGGPTSTDTQYF. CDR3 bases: TGTGCCAGCATGACAGGGGGTCCCACTAGCACAGATACGCAGTATTTT.

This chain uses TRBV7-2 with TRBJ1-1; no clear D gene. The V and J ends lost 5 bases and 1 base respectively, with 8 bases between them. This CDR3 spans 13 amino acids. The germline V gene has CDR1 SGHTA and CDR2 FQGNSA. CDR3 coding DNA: TGTGCCAGCAGCATTCTAGGGAACACTGAAGCTTTCTTT. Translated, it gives CASSILGNTEAFF.

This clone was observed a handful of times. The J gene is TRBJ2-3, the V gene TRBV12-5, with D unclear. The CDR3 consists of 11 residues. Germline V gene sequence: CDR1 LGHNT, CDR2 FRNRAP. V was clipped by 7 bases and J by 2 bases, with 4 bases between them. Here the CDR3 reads CASANTDTQYF. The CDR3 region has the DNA TGTGCTAGTGCTAACACAGATACGCAGTATTTT. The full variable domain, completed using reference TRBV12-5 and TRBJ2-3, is DARVTQTPRHKVTEMGQEVTMRCQPILGHNTVFWYRQTMMQGLELLAYFRNRAPLDDSGMPKDRFSAEMPDATLATLKIQPSEPRDSAVYFCASANTDTQYFGPGTRLTVL.

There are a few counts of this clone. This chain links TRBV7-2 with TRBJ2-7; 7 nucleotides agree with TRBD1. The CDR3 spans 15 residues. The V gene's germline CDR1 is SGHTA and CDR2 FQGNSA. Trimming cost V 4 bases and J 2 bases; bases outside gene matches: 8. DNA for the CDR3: TGTGCCAGCAGCTCCCGACAGGGAGTAACCTACGAGCAGTACTTC. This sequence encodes CASSSRQGVTYEQYF.

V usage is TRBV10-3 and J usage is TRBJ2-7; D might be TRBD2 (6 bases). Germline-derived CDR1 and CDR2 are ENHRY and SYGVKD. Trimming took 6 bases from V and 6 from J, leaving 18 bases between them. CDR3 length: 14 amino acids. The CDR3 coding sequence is TGTGCCATCAGCCGGGAGAATGAGCCCGCCGAGCAGTACTTC. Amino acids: CAISRENEPAEQYF.

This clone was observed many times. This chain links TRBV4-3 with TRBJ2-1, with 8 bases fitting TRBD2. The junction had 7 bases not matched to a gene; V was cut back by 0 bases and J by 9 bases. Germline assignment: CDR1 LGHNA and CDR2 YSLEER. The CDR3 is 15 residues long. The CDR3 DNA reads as TGCGCCAGCAGCCAAGATCTCCGGGAGGGGGGTGAGCAGTTCTTC. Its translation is CASSQDLREGGEQFF.

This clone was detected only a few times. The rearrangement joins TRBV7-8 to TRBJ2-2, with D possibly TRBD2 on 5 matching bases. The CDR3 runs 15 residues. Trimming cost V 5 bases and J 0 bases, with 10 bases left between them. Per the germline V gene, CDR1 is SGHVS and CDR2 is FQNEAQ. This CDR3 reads CASSPRTSNTGELFF. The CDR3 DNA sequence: TGTGCCAGCAGCCCCAGGACTTCGAACACCGGGGAGCTGTTTTTT.

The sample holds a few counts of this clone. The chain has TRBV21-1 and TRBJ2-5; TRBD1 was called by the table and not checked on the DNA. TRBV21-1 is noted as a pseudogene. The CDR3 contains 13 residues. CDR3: CASDRDKQETQYF. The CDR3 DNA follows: TGTGCCAGCGACCGGGACAAACAAGAGACCCAGTACTTC.

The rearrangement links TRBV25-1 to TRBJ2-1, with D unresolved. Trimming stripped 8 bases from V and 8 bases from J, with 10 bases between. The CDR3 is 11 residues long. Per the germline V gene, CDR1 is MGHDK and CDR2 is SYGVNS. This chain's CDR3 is CASPMGDEQFF. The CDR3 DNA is TGTGCCAGCCCCATGGGCGATGAGCAGTTCTTC.

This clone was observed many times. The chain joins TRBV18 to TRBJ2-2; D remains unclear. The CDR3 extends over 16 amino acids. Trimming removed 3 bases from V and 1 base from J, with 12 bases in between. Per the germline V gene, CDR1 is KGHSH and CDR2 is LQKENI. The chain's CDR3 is CASSPSQGLNTGELFF. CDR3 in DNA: TGTGCCAGCTCACCGTCTCAAGGGCTGAACACCGGGGAGCTGTTTTTT.

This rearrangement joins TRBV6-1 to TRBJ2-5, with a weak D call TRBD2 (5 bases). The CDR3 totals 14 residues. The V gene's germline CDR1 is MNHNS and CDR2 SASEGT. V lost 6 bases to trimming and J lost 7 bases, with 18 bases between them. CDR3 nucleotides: TGTGCCAGCAGCGACCCTCGGGGATTCGGGACCCAGTACTTC. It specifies CASSDPRGFGTQYF.

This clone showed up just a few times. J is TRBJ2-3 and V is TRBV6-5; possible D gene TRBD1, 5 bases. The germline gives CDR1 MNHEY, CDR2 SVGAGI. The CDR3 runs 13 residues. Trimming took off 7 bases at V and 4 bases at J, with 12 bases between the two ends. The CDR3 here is CASTRPGSDTQYF. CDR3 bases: TGTGCCAGCACCCGACCAGGGTCAGATACGCAGTATTTT.

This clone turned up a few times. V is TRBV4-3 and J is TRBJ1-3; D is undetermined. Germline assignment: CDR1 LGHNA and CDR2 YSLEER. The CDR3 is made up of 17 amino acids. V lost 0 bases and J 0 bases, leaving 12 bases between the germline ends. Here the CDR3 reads CASSQDRKGSSGNTIYF. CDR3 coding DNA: TGCGCCAGCAGCCAAGATCGAAAAGGGAGCTCTGGAAACACCATATATTTT.

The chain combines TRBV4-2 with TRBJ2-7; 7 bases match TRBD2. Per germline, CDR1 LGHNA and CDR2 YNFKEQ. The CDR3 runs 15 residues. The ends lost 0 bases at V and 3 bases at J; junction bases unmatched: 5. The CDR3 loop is CASSQDRTSDYEQYF. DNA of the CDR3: TGTGCCAGCAGCCAAGATAGGACTAGTGACTACGAGCAGTACTTC.

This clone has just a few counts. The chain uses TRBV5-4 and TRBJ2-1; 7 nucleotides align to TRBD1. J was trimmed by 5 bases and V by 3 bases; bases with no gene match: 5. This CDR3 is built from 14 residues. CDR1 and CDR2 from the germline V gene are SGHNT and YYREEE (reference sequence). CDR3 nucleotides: TGTGCCAGCAGCTCCCGGGACAGAAACAATGAGCAGTTCTTC. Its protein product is CASSSRDRNNEQFF.

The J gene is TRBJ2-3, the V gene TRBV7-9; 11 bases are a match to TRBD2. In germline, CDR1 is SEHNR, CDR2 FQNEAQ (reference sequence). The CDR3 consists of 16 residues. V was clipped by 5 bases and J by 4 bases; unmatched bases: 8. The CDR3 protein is CASSPFSGRASDTQYF. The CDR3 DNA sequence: TGTGCCAGCAGCCCTTTTAGCGGGAGGGCCTCAGATACGCAGTATTTT.

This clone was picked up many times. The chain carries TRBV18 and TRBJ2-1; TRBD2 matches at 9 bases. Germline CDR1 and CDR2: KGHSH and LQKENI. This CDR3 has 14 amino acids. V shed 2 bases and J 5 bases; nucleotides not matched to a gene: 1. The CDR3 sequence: CASSPLAGDNEQFF. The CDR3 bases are TGTGCCAGCTCACCATTAGCGGGAGACAATGAGCAGTTCTTC.